What follows is one TCR beta chain and its context. TCRdb re-derived calls from the PCR reads in MiXCR, one entry per CDR3 protein. The profile shows approximately 550,000 distinct CDR3 sequences, around 23% of them singletons. The CDR3 runs 15 residues. CDR1 is LNHDA, CDR2 SQIVND, per germline (reference sequence). Trimming shortened V by 3 bases and J by 1 base, and 13 bases separated the two germline ends. This sample is drawn from a study of molecular identifiers for immune sequencing clone quantification. The chain has TRBV19 and TRBJ2-7, with unresolved D. The clonotype was recovered from a human donor in good health. Some libraries in this study had Jurkat cell RNA spiked in. The sample taken for sequencing was naive CD8+ T cells from blood, with Jurkat cell RNA spiked in. Specified subset: FACS-sorted CD8+CD4-CCR7+CD45RA+ naive T cells. As DNA, the CDR3 is TGTGCCAGTAGTATTACAGCGTACGGGTCCTACGAGCAGTACTTC. This codes for CASSITAYGSYEQYF.